The 3 T cell receptor beta chains given below trace back to one sample, sequenced in a study of technical replicates of blood from several donors. Clones were read by immunoSEQ multiplex PCR, and TCRdb kept only the in-frame ones, dropping some. The sample has about 76,000 clones; about 91% are singletons. The source material was T cells isolated from PBMCs. The source of these receptors is a human donor in good health.

This rearrangement joins TRBV11-3 to TRBJ2-2; 7 nucleotides match TRBD1. Looked up from germline, CDR1 is SGHNT and CDR2 is YENEEA. Trimming cost V 5 bases and J 3 bases; bases outside gene matches: 6. The CDR3 runs 15 residues. CDR3 bases: TGTGCCAGCAGCCGAGGGGGCGTATACACCGGGGAGCTGTTTTTT. This translates into CASSRGGVYTGELFF.

This clone came up once. The J gene is TRBJ2-5, the V gene TRBV2; D gene uncertain. Trimming stripped 6 bases from V and 9 bases from J, with 14 bases between. The CDR3 consists of 12 residues. Germline CDR1 and CDR2: SNHLY and FYNNEI. Written as DNA, the CDR3 is TGTGCCAGCAGCCCCGGAGCTCGGTCCCAGTACTTC. Translation: CASSPGARSQYF.

The DNA of the CDR3 is TGTGCCAGCAGAGACCGGGACAGTATAAATTTTGACGGCTCGGCTTTCTTT. Its translation is CASRDRDSINFDGSAFF. V and J are TRBV11-2 and TRBJ1-1; TRBD1 matches at 7 bases. The CDR3 is 17 amino acids. Germline CDR1 reads SGHAT; CDR2 reads FQNNGV. The junction had 24 bases not matched to a gene; V was cut back by 6 bases and J by 11 bases.